This T cell receptor (beta chain) was identified in a study of CD8 T cells in Susac syndrome. From blood CD8+ and CD4+ T cells, TCR beta sequences were generated. It was negative isolation that provided the CD8+ and CD4+ T cells, whereas TEMRA cells were enriched by FACS. CDR1 and CDR2 (germline): SQVTM, ANQGSEA. With 0 bases removed from V and 0 bases from J, the gap between germline ends came to 14 bases. The CDR3 has 16 residues. Random hexamers were used to reverse transcribe the RNA input (0.5 to 1 ug). Across 54 Vbeta and 13 Jbeta, immunoSEQ multiplex PCR amplified TCR beta CDR3. TCRdb ran MiXCR on the immunoSEQ multiplex PCR reads and lists one entry per CDR3 protein. The table records approximately 130,000 distinct CDR3 sequences, under 95% of them present only once.

The material sequenced was CD8+ T cells from PBMCs. This receptor was taken from a human donor with multiple sclerosis. The chain joins TRBV29-1 to TRBJ2-5; D is uncertain. The CDR3 spells CSVEDDWGSHQETQYF. Here the CDR3 DNA reads TGCAGCGTTGAAGATGATTGGGGTTCTCACCAAGAGACCCAGTACTTC. Complete variable domain (other parts from reference TRBV29-1 and TRBJ2-5): SAVISQKPSRDICQRGTSLTIQCQVDSQVTMMFWYRQQPGQSLTLIATANQGSEATYESGFVIDKFPISRPNLTFSTLTVSNMSPEDSSIYLCSVEDDWGSHQETQYFGPGTRLLVL.